This T cell receptor (beta chain) appears in the sequencing data of a study of blood T cell repertoires in COVID-19. Looking at the study overall: Samples taken during acute and convalescent COVID-19 were collected in the United States, Italy and Spain. In each case, the material was cDNA or gDNA derived from T cells, B-cell-depleted T cells, or PBMCs.

In the original processing: Quantification of nucleated cells was approximated via reference gene primer amplification. Clones were sequenced by immunoSEQ multiplex PCR, and TCRdb holds only the in-frame ones, with some missing. The V and J calls and clone size were taken over from that table, and D and trimming were inferred from the DNA. The sample lists 150,000 or so clones, less than 95% seen once, with over 0.45% in the top ten. This clonotype was obtained from a man in his fifties or sixties with acute or convalescent COVID-19. Sequencing used peripheral blood.

This chain's CDR3 is CASSRIGVLSYGYTF. The CDR3 DNA is TGTGCCAGCAGCCGAATCGGAGTACTCTCCTATGGCTACACCTTC. The chain recombines TRBV3-1 (or the pseudogene TRBV3-2) with TRBJ1-2; unclear D gene. The CDR3 consists of 15 residues. Germline V gives CDR1 LGHDT, CDR2 YNNKEL (reference sequence). Deletions cut 4 bases from V and 4 bases from J, with 16 bases between.